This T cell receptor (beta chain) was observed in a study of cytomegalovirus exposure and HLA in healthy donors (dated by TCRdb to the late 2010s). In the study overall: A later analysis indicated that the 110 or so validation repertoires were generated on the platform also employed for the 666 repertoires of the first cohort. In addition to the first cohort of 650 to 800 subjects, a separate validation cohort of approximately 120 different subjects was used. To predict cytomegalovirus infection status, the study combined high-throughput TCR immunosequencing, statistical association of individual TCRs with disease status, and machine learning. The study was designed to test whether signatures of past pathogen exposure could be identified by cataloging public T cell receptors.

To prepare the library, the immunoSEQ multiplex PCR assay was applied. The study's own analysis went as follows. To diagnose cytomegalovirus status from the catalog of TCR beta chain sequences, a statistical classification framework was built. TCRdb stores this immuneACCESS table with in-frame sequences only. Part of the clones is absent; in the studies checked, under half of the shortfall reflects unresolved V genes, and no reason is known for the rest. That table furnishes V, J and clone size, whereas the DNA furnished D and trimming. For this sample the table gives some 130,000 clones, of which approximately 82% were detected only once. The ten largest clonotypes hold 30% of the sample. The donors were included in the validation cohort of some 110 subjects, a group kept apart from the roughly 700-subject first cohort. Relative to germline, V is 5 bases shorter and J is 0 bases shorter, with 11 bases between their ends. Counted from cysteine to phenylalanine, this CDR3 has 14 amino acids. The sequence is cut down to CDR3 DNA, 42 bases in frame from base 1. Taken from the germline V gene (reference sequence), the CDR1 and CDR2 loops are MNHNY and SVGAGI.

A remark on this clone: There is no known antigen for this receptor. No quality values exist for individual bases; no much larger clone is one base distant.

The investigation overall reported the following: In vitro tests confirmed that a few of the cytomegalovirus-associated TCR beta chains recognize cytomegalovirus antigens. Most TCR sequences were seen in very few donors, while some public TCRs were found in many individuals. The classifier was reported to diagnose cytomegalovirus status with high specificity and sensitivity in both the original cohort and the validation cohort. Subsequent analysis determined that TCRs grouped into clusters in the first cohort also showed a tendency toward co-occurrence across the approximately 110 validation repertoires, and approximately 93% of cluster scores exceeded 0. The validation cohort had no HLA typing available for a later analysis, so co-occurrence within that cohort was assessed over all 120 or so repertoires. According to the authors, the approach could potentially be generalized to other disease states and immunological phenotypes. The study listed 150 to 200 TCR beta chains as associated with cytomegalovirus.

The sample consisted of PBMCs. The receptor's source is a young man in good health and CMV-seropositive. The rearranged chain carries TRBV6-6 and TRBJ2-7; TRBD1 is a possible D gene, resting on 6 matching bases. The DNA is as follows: TGTGCCAGCAGTCAACCGGGACACTCCTACGAGCAGTACTTC. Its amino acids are CASSQPGHSYEQYF.